This T cell receptor beta chain is drawn from a study of blood T cell repertoires in COVID-19 (dated by TCRdb to 2018 to 2021). Context from the whole study: Samples from collaborators originated in the United States, Italy and Spain and spanned both the acute and convalescent phases of COVID-19. HLA class I and class II types, where available, came from metadata supplied by the sample provider rather than from assay-based typing. Subjects who had been exposed to COVID-19, were actively infected with it, or had recovered from it provided the deeply sampled blood TCRbeta repertoires that made up the dataset. The material from the prospective study consisted of cDNA or gDNA derived from T cells, B-cell-depleted T cells, or PBMCs. The samples were drawn from two sources: the first 160 participants of the ongoing ImmuneRACE study, and 950 to 1,500 subjects contributed by 6 global collaborators. The repertoires were made available in a free public database intended to serve as a resource for research on the immune response to SARS-CoV-2. A de-identified subject ID, COVID-19 status, age in years and sex were almost always included in the sample metadata. Findings and caveats that apply to the study as a whole: Clinical and demographic metadata were provided uncurated, with the amount varying by source and participant.

The immunoSEQ Assay, a bias-controlled multiplex PCR, was used to amplify TCRbeta CDR3 regions from genomic DNA. The study's processing was this. The number of nucleated cells in each sample was estimated by amplification of reference gene primers within the assay. To quantify the absolute abundance of each unique TCRbeta CDR3 rearrangement, sequence reads were collapsed and filtered. Productive Simpson clonality was computed per sample as the square root of Simpson's diversity index over productive rearrangements. Here the immuneACCESS table is served through TCRdb, limited to in-frame sequences with V and J called. Missing clones are a known gap in these copies; in checked studies unresolved V genes cover under half, and the rest lacks a known reason. Clone size and V and J calls were adopted from that table, with D and trimming inferred from the DNA. Within this sample are 250,000 to 400,000 clones, with around nine tenths of them counted one time only. The top ten clonotypes cover 1% of the sample.

The CDR3 runs 14 amino acids, cysteine and phenylalanine included. Here the CDR3 DNA is all that survives: 42 bases in frame from base 1. The trim is 6 bases for V and 10 bases for J, with a gap of 21 bases between the germline ends. In the germline V gene, CDR1 corresponds to SNHLY and CDR2 to FYNNEI. With regard to this clone: What this receptor recognizes is not known. Base-call qualities are not available, and no considerably larger clone is one nucleotide away.

Collaborating institutions collected whole blood in K2EDTA tubes following their own protocols. For TCRbeta analysis, collaborator samples were shipped as frozen whole blood, as isolated PBMCs, or as DNA extracted from either sample type. The clonotype was recovered from a man aged 45-65 years with active or convalescent COVID-19. Sequences were obtained from peripheral blood. Rearrangement joined TRBV2 to TRBJ1-1; no D gene is confidently identified. The nucleotide sequence is given as TGTGCCAGCAGCCGCTCTGGAGCTGAAAGAGGAGCTTTCTTT. Its product reads: CASSRSGAERGAFF.